This TCR beta chain derives from a study of response to subunit inactivated influenza vaccine. TCRdb redid the calling of the RT-PCR reads with MiXCR, one entry per CDR3 protein. The sample includes under 550,000 distinct CDR3 sequences, 7.2% of them seen just once. The CDR3 consists of 17 residues. CDR1 MNHEY and CDR2 SMNVEV come from the germline V gene (reference sequence). V shed 7 bases and J shed 6 bases, with 25 bases lying between them. The origin of this receptor is a man between 50 and 75 years old who received an inactivated influenza vaccine. The specimen comprised PBMCs from blood, sampled about 24 months after vaccination. The V and J genes are TRBV27 and TRBJ2-1; D may be TRBD2 (5 bases). The CDR3 DNA sequence: TGTGCCAGCACCGAAGAGTCGGGATTTTCTCCTCTCAATGAGCAGTTCTTC. Amino acid sequence: CASTEESGFSPLNEQFF.